The present T cell receptor (beta chain) was sequenced within a study of T cell repertoires in cytomegalovirus infection. This clonotype has a count of ten or more. Germline CDR1 SGHTA, CDR2 FQGNSA. The CDR3 sequence is 18 residues long. V lost 2 bases, J lost 0 bases, and 19 bases lay in between. MiXCR was run by TCRdb on the reads, yielding one entry per CDR3 protein. Of 170,000 or so distinct CDR3 sequences in the sample, about 15% were seen once. The V call is TRBV7-2, the J call TRBJ1-1, with D unresolved. Sequenced: CD8+ T cells from PBMCs. The TCR sequence derives from a human donor in good health (CMV status not recorded). Some clones in this sample may be carry-over from other donors' samples. The CDR3 here is CASSLPLGSELMNTEAFF. The CDR3 region has the DNA TGTGCCAGCAGCTTACCCCTGGGGTCAGAGCTTATGAACACTGAAGCTTTCTTT.